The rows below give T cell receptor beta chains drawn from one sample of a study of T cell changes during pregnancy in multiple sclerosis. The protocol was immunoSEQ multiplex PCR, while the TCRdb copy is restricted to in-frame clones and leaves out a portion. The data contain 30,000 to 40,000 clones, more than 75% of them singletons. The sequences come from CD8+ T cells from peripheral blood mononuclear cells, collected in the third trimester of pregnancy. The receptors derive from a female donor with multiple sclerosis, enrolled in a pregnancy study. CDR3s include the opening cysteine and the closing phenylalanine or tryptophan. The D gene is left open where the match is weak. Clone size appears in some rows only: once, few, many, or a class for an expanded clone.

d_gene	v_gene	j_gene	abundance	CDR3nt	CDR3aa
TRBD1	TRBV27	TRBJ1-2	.	TGTGCCAGCAGTTTTACAGGGGCAAACTATGGCTACACCTTC	CASSFTGANYGYTF
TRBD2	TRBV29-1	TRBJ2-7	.	TGCAGCGTAGTCCGGGATCAGGGAGGGGAGCAGTACTTC	CSVVRDQGGEQYF
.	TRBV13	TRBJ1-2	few	TGTGCCAGCAGCTTGAGGAATGGCTACACCTTC	CASSLRNGYTF
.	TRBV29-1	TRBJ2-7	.	TGCAGCGTCTACAGGGAGGGTGTCGAGCAGTACTTC	CSVYREGVEQYF
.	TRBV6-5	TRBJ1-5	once	TGTGCCAGCAGTGAGGGTGAAGGCAATCAGCCCCAGCATTTT	CASSEGEGNQPQHF
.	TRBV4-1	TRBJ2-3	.	TGCGCCAGCAGCCTCAAGATTCATACTTTTTCTAGCACAGATACGCAGTATTTT	CASSLKIHTFSSTDTQYF
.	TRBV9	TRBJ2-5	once	TGTGCCAGCAGCGTGTCGACAGGCGCCACGGGGACCCAGTACTTC	CASSVSTGATGTQYF
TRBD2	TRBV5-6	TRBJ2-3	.	TGTGCCAGCAGCTCTATGGGCGGGGGGCGCACAGATACGCAGTATTTT	CASSSMGGGRTDTQYF
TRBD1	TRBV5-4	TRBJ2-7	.	TGTGCCAGCAGCGAAAGCCAGGGGGATAGCTCCTACGAGCAGTACTTC	CASSESQGDSSYEQYF
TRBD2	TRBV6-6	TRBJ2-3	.	TGTGCCAGCAGTATAGCGGGGGTGGCAGATACGCAGTATTTT	CASSIAGVADTQYF
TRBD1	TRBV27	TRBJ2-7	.	TGTGCCAGCAGTTCCTACAGGGGCCCCTACGAGCAGTACTTC	CASSSYRGPYEQYF
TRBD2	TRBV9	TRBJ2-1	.	TGTGCCAGCAGCGTAGATCTAGCGGGGGGCCTCCTCGATGAGCAGTTCTTC	CASSVDLAGGLLDEQFF
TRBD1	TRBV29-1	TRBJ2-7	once	TGCAGCGTTGAAGGGGAGGAGACAGGGGGAATGGGAGAGCAGTACTTC	CSVEGEETGGMGEQYF
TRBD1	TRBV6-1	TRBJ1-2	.	TGTGCCAGCACAGGGGGAGACTATGGCTACACCTTC	CASTGGDYGYTF
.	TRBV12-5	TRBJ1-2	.	TGTGCTAGTGGTTTGCCGCGGGGGGTGGCCCTTAGCTATGGCTACACCTTC	CASGLPRGVALSYGYTF
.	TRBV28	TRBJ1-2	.	TGTGCCAGCAGTTCAACACAGGGTCGTGGCTACACCTTC	CASSSTQGRGYTF
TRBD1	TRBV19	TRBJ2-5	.	TGTGCCAGTAGTACCCCCGACAGGGTCCAAGAGACCCAGTACTTC	CASSTPDRVQETQYF
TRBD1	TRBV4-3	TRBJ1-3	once	TGCGCCAGCAGCCTATACCCACCCGGGACAGGAATCTGGGACACCATATATTTT	CASSLYPPGTGIWDTIYF